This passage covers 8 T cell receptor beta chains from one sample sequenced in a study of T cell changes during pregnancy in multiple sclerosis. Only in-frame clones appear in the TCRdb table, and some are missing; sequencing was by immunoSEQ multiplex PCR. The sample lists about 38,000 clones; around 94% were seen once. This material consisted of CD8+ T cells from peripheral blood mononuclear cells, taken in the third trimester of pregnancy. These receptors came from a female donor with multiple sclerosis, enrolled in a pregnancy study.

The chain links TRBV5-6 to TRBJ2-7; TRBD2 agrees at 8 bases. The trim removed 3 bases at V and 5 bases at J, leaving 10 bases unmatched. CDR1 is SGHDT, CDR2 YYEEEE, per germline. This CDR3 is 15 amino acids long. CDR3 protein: CASSWTSRGVHEQYF. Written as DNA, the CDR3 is TGTGCCAGCAGCTGGACTAGCCGAGGCGTCCACGAGCAGTACTTC. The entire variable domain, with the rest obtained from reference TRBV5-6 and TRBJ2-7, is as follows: DAGVTQSPTHLIKTRGQQVTLRCSPKSGHDTVSWYQQALGQGPQFIFQYYEEEERQRGNFPDRFSGHQFPNYSSELNVNALLLGDSALYLCASSWTSRGVHEQYFGPGTRLTVT.

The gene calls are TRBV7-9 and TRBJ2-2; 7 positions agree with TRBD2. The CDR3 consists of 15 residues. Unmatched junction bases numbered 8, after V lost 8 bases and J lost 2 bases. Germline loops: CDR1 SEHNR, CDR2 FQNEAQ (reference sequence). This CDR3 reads CASPLRGVNTGELFF. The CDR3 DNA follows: TGTGCCAGCCCCCTTCGGGGGGTTAACACCGGGGAGCTGTTTTTT. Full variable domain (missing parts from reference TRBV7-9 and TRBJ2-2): DTGVSQNPRHKITKRGQNVTFRCDPISEHNRLYWYRQTLGQGPEFLTYFQNEAQLEKSRLLSDRFSAERPKGSFSTLEIQRTEQGDSAMYLCASPLRGVNTGELFFGEGSRLTVL.

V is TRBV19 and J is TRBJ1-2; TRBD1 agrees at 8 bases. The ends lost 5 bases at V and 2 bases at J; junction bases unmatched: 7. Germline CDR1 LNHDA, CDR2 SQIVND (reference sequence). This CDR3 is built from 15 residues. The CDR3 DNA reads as TGTGCCAGTAGTGTCTGGACAGGGATGAACTATGGCTACACCTTC. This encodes CASSVWTGMNYGYTF.

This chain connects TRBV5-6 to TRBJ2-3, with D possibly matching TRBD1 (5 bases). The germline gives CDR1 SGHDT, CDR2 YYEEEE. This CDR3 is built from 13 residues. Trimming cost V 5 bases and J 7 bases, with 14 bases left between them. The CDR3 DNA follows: TGTGCCAGCAGGCCCGACAGCTCATATACGCAGTATTTT. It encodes CASRPDSSYTQYF.

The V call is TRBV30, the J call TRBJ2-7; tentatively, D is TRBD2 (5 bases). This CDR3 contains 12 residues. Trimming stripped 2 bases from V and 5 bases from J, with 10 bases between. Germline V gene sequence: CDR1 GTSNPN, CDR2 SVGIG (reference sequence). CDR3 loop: CAWSSGENEQYF. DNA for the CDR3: TGTGCCTGGAGTTCCGGGGAAAACGAGCAGTACTTC.

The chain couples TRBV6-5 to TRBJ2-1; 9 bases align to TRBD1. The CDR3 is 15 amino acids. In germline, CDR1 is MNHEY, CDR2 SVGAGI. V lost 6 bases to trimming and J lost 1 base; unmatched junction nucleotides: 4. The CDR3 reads CASSAGQGSYNEQFF. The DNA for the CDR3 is TGTGCCAGCAGCGCCGGACAGGGGTCCTACAATGAGCAGTTCTTC.

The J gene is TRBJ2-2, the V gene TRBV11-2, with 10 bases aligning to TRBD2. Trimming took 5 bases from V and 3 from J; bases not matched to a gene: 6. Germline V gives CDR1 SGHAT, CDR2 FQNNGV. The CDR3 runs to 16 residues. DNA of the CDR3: TGTGCCAGCAGCATAATTCTAGCGGGGGACACCGGGGAGCTGTTTTTT. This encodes CASSIILAGDTGELFF.

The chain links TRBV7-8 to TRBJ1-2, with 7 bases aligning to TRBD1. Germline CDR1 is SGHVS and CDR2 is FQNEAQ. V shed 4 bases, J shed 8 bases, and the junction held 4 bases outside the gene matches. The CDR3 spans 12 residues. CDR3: CASSSTGVGYTF. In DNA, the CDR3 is TGTGCCAGCAGCTCCACAGGGGTAGGCTACACCTTC.